These T cell receptor beta chains were read from a single sample in a study of cytomegalovirus exposure and HLA in healthy donors. Only in-frame clones appear in the TCRdb table, and some are missing; sequencing was by immunoSEQ multiplex PCR. Altogether about 150,000 clones are present, over 70% being singletons, with the ten largest covering around 1.7%. The sequenced sample consisted of PBMCs. Receptor source: a woman in her thirties or forties in good health and CMV-seronegative. CDR3s leave out the opening cysteine and the closing phenylalanine or tryptophan. The order of the fields is V gene, CDR3 protein.

TRBV19,ASTPLSAGGGDTEAF
TRBV2,ASSEEQGIITNEKLF
TRBV2,ASSDPLAASPKDVYEQY
TRBV7-9,ASSLVGETGFFFEQY
TRBV27,ASSLYGTGIEKLF
TRBV30,AWSVGAIYEQY
TRBV5-1,ASSSGLREQY
TRBV29-1,SAPVGRRGGEAF
TRBV7-9,ASSLAASSGGAVPDTQY
TRBV5-1,ASSLVSRQGGFGWY
TRBV29-1,SCVGGSSYNEQF
TRBV21-1,AGRTGALGQF
TRBV28,ASNEGARGYT
TRBV6-5,ASMERPGLWRAQY
TRBV5-1,ASSPHPGLAGGPLLETQY
TRBV30,AWSARGQRQETQY
TRBV7-9,SSSIGADRGNQPQH
TRBV19,ASSIDLRGGDYGYT
TRBV19,ASSISRTGQGFGYT
TRBV5-4,ASSSEQGTGNEKLF
TRBV28,ASSLISGAETGNTIY
TRBV7-2,ASSLVQNGGYT
TRBV5-1,ASSPASGANVLT
TRBV6-4,ASSDRGRGIPTLGGPQH
TRBV5-6,ASSFPNTDTQY
TRBV7-2,ASSLVSSGSHEQY
TRBV28,ASSLGQGEGEAF
TRBV5-4,ASSLGGTRSYEQY
TRBV30,AWSMQGINYGYT
TRBV19,ASSPNFDRAAEAF
TRBV28,ASSPNRDYGYT
TRBV2,ASSIRPANEQF
TRBV6-6,ASSYSAGEEAF
TRBV19,ATSKGGADYGYT
TRBV7-9,ASTRTGASYEQY
TRBV6-1,ASSEVVGQRQPQH
TRBV2,ASEGQGGVGSQPQH